A selection of T cell receptor beta chains follows, all from one sample in a study of OX40 agonist ivuxolimab in advanced cancers. Profiled with immunoSEQ multiplex PCR; TCRdb holds only in-frame clones, not every one. The table lists tens of thousands of clones, roughly 80% of them singletons, with approximately 35% in the top ten. Sample: CD4+ or CD8+ T cells sorted from blood, taken in a trial of the OX40 agonist ivuxolimab. The source of these receptors is an adult with an advanced solid tumor such as melanoma, head and neck, liver or kidney cancer. Each CDR3 is given with its conserved first and last residue. A D gene is named only where the DNA matches it firmly. Where a row states a size, it is once, few, many or the class of an expanded clone; other rows omit it.

d_call,j_call,v_call,clone_size,cdr3_nt,cdr3_aa
TRBD1,TRBJ2-6,TRBV7-8,NA,TGTGCCAGCAGCCGCCGGACAGGGCTTAGCTCTGGGGCCAACGTCCTGACTTTC,CASSRRTGLSSGANVLTF
TRBD1,TRBJ2-5,TRBV7-9,NA,TGTGCCAGCAGCTTGGCCTCGGGGACAGGGGAGGGGACCCAGTACTTC,CASSLASGTGEGTQYF
NA,TRBJ2-5,TRBV7-9,NA,TGTGCCAGCAGCGCTCGAGAGACCCAGTACTTC,CASSARETQYF
NA,TRBJ1-2,TRBV27,NA,TGTGCCAGCAGTTTATCGATGGCCTATGGCTACACCTTC,CASSLSMAYGYTF
NA,TRBJ1-1,TRBV4-1,NA,TGCGCCAGCAGCCAAGCTGTGATGGACACCAACACTGAAGCTTTCTTT,CASSQAVMDTNTEAFF
TRBD1,TRBJ1-4,TRBV25-1,NA,TGTGCCAGCAGTGTCGATTTCACGGGACAGAAGGATGAAAAACTGTTTTTT,CASSVDFTGQKDEKLFF
NA,TRBJ2-2,TRBV2,NA,TGTGCCAGCAGCGATCGTAGCACCGGGGAGCTGTTTTTT,CASSDRSTGELFF
NA,TRBJ2-3,TRBV6-5,NA,TGTGCCAGCAGTTACGCGGGCCTCTCCGATACAGATACGCAGTATTTT,CASSYAGLSDTDTQYF
NA,TRBJ1-5,TRBV30,NA,TGTGCCTGGAGTCTGGGGAATCAGCCCCAGCATTTT,CAWSLGNQPQHF
TRBD1,TRBJ2-7,TRBV6-1,once,TGTGCCAGCAGGGACAGGGGCCCCGAGCAGTACTTC,CASRDRGPEQYF
NA,TRBJ2-5,TRBV5-6,NA,TGTGCCAGCAGCTTGGTTGGGGGTGAGACCCAGTACTTC,CASSLVGGETQYF
TRBD2,TRBJ2-3,TRBV18,NA,TGTGCCAGCTCACCGAAGACTAGCGGGAGAGATACGCAGTATTTT,CASSPKTSGRDTQYF
TRBD1,TRBJ1-2,TRBV7-3,NA,TGTGCCAGCAGCGTCGGGACAGGGGAGGGCTACACCTTC,CASSVGTGEGYTF
TRBD1,TRBJ2-5,TRBV4-1,NA,TGCGCCAGCAGCCCCGGGACAGGGGGTGGTGAGACCCAGTACTTC,CASSPGTGGGETQYF
NA,TRBJ2-7,TRBV28,NA,TGTGCCAGCAGTCTGGGGCAGGGCGGCGCCTACGAGCAGTACTTC,CASSLGQGGAYEQYF
NA,TRBJ2-5,TRBV14,NA,TGTGCCAGCAGCCAAGTGGGCGGGCCCCAATGGGAGACCCAGTACTTC,CASSQVGGPQWETQYF
TRBD1,TRBJ1-1,TRBV6-5,NA,TGTGCCAGCAGAACTACAGGGGGCGCGACTGAAGCTTTCTTT,CASRTTGGATEAFF
NA,TRBJ2-3,TRBV7-9,NA,TGTGCCAGCAGCTTAAGGACCACCTGGACGCAGTATTTT,CASSLRTTWTQYF
NA,TRBJ1-2,TRBV6-5,NA,TGTGCCAGCAGTTACTCTATCAGTGGCAACTATGGCTACACCTTC,CASSYSISGNYGYTF
NA,TRBJ1-1,TRBV10-2,NA,TGCGCCATCTCCGAGGGGCACACTGAAGCTTTCTTT,CAISEGHTEAFF
TRBD1,TRBJ2-7,TRBV10-3,NA,TGTGCCATCAGACCCGGGACAGGGAGTTACGAGCAGTACTTC,CAIRPGTGSYEQYF
NA,TRBJ2-5,TRBV9,NA,TGTGCCAGCAGCCTAGGCGGGACAACGCAAGAGACCCAGTACTTC,CASSLGGTTQETQYF
NA,TRBJ2-1,TRBV6-5,NA,TGTGCCAGCACAACACGGCAGGGGCGGAATGAGCAGTTCTTC,CASTTRQGRNEQFF
TRBD1,TRBJ1-1,TRBV14,NA,TGTGCCAGCAGCCAAGAGTGGGACAGCTCTGAAGCTTTCTTT,CASSQEWDSSEAFF
NA,TRBJ1-1,TRBV10-3,NA,TGTGCCATCAGTGCCTCCTCAGGTAACACTGAAGCTTTCTTT,CAISASSGNTEAFF
TRBD1,TRBJ2-2,TRBV4-1,medium-sized,TGCGCCAGCAGCCAAGGACAGGGGGTCTTAGGGGAGCTGTTTTTT,CASSQGQGVLGELFF
NA,TRBJ1-5,TRBV6-5,NA,TGTGCCAGCAGTTACTCAGGGAGTAGCAATCAGCCCCAGCATTTT,CASSYSGSSNQPQHF
NA,TRBJ2-7,TRBV11-3,NA,TGTGCCAGCAGCCTCCTGGCGGGGCCCTCCTACGAGCAGTACTTC,CASSLLAGPSYEQYF
TRBD1,TRBJ2-7,TRBV7-9,NA,TGTGCCAGCAGCTTAGACACTTGGGACAGAGAATACTACGAGCAGTACTTC,CASSLDTWDREYYEQYF
TRBD2,TRBJ2-3,TRBV5-4,NA,TGTGCCAGCTCCAGACTAGCGGGGGGCACAGATACGCAGTATTTT,CASSRLAGGTDTQYF
NA,TRBJ2-7,TRBV27,NA,TGTGCCGCCGGCCCCGAGCAGTACTTC,CAAGPEQYF
NA,TRBJ1-5,TRBV27,NA,TGTGCCAGCAGTTTAACGTTGGGTCAGCCCCAGCATTTT,CASSLTLGQPQHF
NA,TRBJ2-1,TRBV9,NA,TGTGCCAGCAGCGCCACGGGGTATAGGGCCTACAATGAGCAGTTCTTC,CASSATGYRAYNEQFF
TRBD1,TRBJ1-1,TRBV7-3,NA,TGTGCCAGCAGCTTAACGGCAGGGGGCCATACTGAAGCTTTCTTT,CASSLTAGGHTEAFF
TRBD1,TRBJ2-1,TRBV29-1,NA,TGCAGCGTATCCTTACAGGGGGGCAATGAGCAGTTCTTC,CSVSLQGGNEQFF
TRBD2,TRBJ2-7,TRBV5-1,NA,TGCGCCAGCAGCTCGCGTGGGGGAGGGGAGTTAGGCTACGAGCAGTACTTC,CASSSRGGGELGYEQYF
NA,TRBJ1-1,TRBV7-9,NA,TGTGCCAGCAGCTTGGGGGGCTCCGCGGATTTCTTT,CASSLGGSADFF
NA,TRBJ2-2,TRBV30,once,TGTGCCTGGAGTAGGGGTGCAGGGGCGAACACCGGGGAGCTGTTTTTT,CAWSRGAGANTGELFF
TRBD1,TRBJ1-1,TRBV25-1,NA,TGTGCCAGCACGGGACAGGGGAATGAAGCTTTCTTT,CASTGQGNEAFF
NA,TRBJ2-1,TRBV7-6,NA,TGTGCCAGCAGCTTAGTTGGAGGAGAGCAGTTCTTC,CASSLVGGEQFF
NA,TRBJ2-3,TRBV4-2,NA,TGTGCCAGCAGCACCCGAGACCGACGCACAGATACGCAGTATTTT,CASSTRDRRTDTQYF
NA,TRBJ2-5,TRBV28,NA,TGTGCCAGCAGTCGCCAGTTAGCCCAGTACTTC,CASSRQLAQYF
TRBD2,TRBJ2-2,TRBV4-1,NA,TGCGCCAGCAGCCAAGAATCACTAGCGGGAGGGACCGGGGAGCTGTTTTTT,CASSQESLAGGTGELFF
NA,TRBJ2-7,TRBV5-6,NA,TGTGCCAGCAGCTTGGATGGCAGGGCCGACGCCCACGAGCAGTACTTC,CASSLDGRADAHEQYF
NA,TRBJ2-1,TRBV7-8,medium-sized,TGTGCCAGCAGCTTACGGAGCAATGAGCAGTTCTTC,CASSLRSNEQFF
NA,TRBJ2-7,TRBV19,NA,TGTGCCAGTAGTAGCGGCAGGGTGAACTACGAGCAGTACTTC,CASSSGRVNYEQYF
TRBD1,TRBJ1-2,TRBV27,NA,TGTGCCAGCAGTTCGCTAGGGGGCGCGCGTGGCTACACCTTC,CASSSLGGARGYTF
TRBD2,TRBJ2-5,TRBV7-9,NA,TGTGCCAGCAGCTTTCCGACTAGCGGGAGGGAGACCCAGTACTTC,CASSFPTSGRETQYF
NA,TRBJ2-1,TRBV28,NA,TGTGCCAGCAGTTTAGACCCCCCCTCCTACAATGAGCAGTTCTTC,CASSLDPPSYNEQFF
NA,TRBJ2-3,TRBV5-6,once,TGTGCCAGCAGCTTGATTCAACGGGTCTATCCCGGGGATACGCAGTATTTT,CASSLIQRVYPGDTQYF
NA,TRBJ2-7,TRBV5-1,NA,TGCGCCAGCAGGTTAAGCCAGTACTTC,CASRLSQYF
TRBD1,TRBJ1-6,TRBV5-6,NA,TGTGCCAGCAGCTCGACAGGGTACAATTCACCCCTCCACTTT,CASSSTGYNSPLHF
TRBD1,TRBJ2-7,TRBV27,NA,TGTGCCAGCAGGGATTCGGGACAGGACGAGCAGTACTTC,CASRDSGQDEQYF
TRBD1,TRBJ1-2,TRBV5-6,NA,TGTGCCAGCAGGGGTGGACAGGGCGTACGCTATGGCTACACCTTC,CASRGGQGVRYGYTF
NA,TRBJ1-1,TRBV5-6,NA,TGTGCCAGCAGCTTGGTAGCCAACACTGAAGCTTTCTTT,CASSLVANTEAFF